This T cell receptor (beta chain) was identified during a study of blood T cell repertoires in COVID-19. Data came from immunoSEQ multiplex PCR; TCRdb stores just in-frame clones and leaves some out. The table includes some 370,000 clones, around 89% detected once. With 1 base removed from V and 6 bases from J, the gap between germline ends came to 9 bases. In germline, CDR1 is GTSNPN, CDR2 SVGIG (reference sequence). The CDR3 covers 13 residues. V usage is TRBV30 and J usage is TRBJ2-2, with D unresolved. Material: peripheral blood. The source of this sequence is a man in his forties with acute or convalescent COVID-19. The CDR3 region has the DNA TGTGCCTGGAGTGGGCCGTGGCCCGGGGAGCTGTTTTTT. Its protein product is CAWSGPWPGELFF.